This paragraph covers one TCR beta chain sequence. Its antigen has not been determined. No qualities accompany the bases; no much larger clone lies one base away. This entry belongs to a study of blood T cell repertoires in COVID-19 (dated by TCRdb to between 2020 and 2021). Some background on the complete study: Collaborator samples came from the United States, Italy and Spain and covered acute and convalescent phases of COVID-19. The repertoires were released in a freely available public database meant as a resource for research on the immune response to SARS-CoV-2. The samples were drawn from the first 160 participants of the ongoing ImmuneRACE study and from 1,254 subjects provided by 6 global collaborators. The sample metadata nearly always contained a de-identified subject ID, COVID-19 status, age in years and sex. HLA class I and class II types, where available, came from metadata supplied by the sample provider rather than from assay-based typing. The prospective study material was composed of cDNA or gDNA derived from T cells, B-cell-depleted T cells, or PBMCs. Deeply sampled blood TCRbeta repertoires from subjects exposed to, actively infected with, or recovered from COVID-19 were included in the dataset. What the study reported, not specific to this receptor: The amount of clinical and demographic metadata varied by source and participant and was provided uncurated.

The germline V gene supplies CDR1 SGHTA and CDR2 FQGNSA. From the cysteine up to the phenylalanine, the CDR3 has a length of 14 residues. Only the CDR3 DNA is retained, 42 bases long and in frame from the first base. Relative to germline, V is missing 5 bases and J is missing 1 base, with 2 bases of the junction outside any gene match. Samples from volunteer blood donors who had recovered from COVID-19 were contributed by a second Seattle source. Whole blood was collected in K2EDTA tubes by collaborating institutions according to the institutions' own protocols. For TCRbeta analysis, collaborators shipped samples as frozen whole blood, isolated PBMCs, or DNA extracted from either of those sample types. TCRbeta CDR3 regions were amplified from genomic DNA by means of the immunoSEQ Assay, a bias-controlled multiplex PCR. Processing in the source paper ran as follows. The number of nucleated cells in each sample was estimated by amplification of reference gene primers within the assay. To quantify the absolute abundance of each unique TCRbeta CDR3 rearrangement, sequence reads were collapsed and filtered. For each sample, productive Simpson clonality was calculated as the square root of Simpson's diversity index over productive rearrangements. Held by TCRdb, this immuneACCESS table contains in-frame sequences only and omits some clones. Under half of the omission traces to an unresolved V gene where checked; the cause of the rest is unknown. V, J and clone size reflect that table, while D and trimming were determined from the DNA. The sample table lists some 260,000 clones, more than 75% of them with a count of one. Around 0.91% of the sample is held by the ten biggest clonotypes.

The sequence joins TRBV7-2 to TRBJ2-5; 9 bases in the middle match TRBD1. The TCR was taken from a woman between 40 and 55 years old who had recovered from COVID-19. The sequencing input was peripheral blood. The CDR3 amino acid sequence is: CASSPQGAQETQYF. The sequenced DNA: TGTGCCAGCAGCCCACAGGGGGCCCAAGAGACCCAGTACTTC.